Below, 2 T cell receptor beta chains from the same sample are listed, as sequenced in a study of Tregs in tolerant kidney transplant recipients. No antigen has been assigned to these receptors. TCRdb's copy holds only in-frame clones and misses some; the assay was immunoSEQ multiplex PCR. The data contain 15,000 to 20,000 clones, 61% of them seen just once; the ten biggest clones take up 3.2%. Sequencing used Tregs from blood cultured with allogeneic cells. All receptors derive from a human donor in good health.

This chain links TRBV5-6 with TRBJ1-2, with D tentatively TRBD1 (6 bases). Germline V lookup: CDR1 SGHDT, CDR2 YYEEEE. The length of the CDR3 is 16 residues. V was trimmed by 4 bases and J by 3 bases, leaving 19 bases between them. In DNA form, the CDR3 reads TGTGCCAGCAGCCCTCTATGGGGGGCGCGAGACTATGGCTACACCTTC. Its translation is CASSPLWGARDYGYTF.

This clone was detected only a few times. The V and J genes are TRBV7-2 and TRBJ2-7; possibly TRBD2 for D (5 bases). V shed 1 base and J shed 8 bases, with 12 bases lying between them. CDR3 length equals 13 residues. Germline CDR1 and CDR2: SGHTA and FQGNSA. The CDR3 here is CASSLESSLKQYF. CDR3 DNA sequence: TGTGCCAGCAGCTTAGAGTCTAGCTTAAAGCAGTACTTC.